This T cell receptor (beta chain) appears in the sequencing data of a study of shared clonotypes between healthy human individuals. Overall study: Ranging from 18 to 49 in age, donors were a couple of women and a few men.

On this clone: It differs at one base from a far larger clone, so likely a read error.

The run depth of the assay was deep. Using ten immunoSEQ deep assay plates, investigators sequenced unsorted PBMC DNA. Data came from immunoSEQ multiplex PCR; TCRdb stores just in-frame clones and leaves some out. The sample carries about half a million clones, 60% to 80% recorded once. The germline V gene encodes CDR1 KGHSH and CDR2 LQKENI. The CDR3 covers 15 residues. The sample taken for sequencing was PBMCs. The clonotype originates from a woman aged 40 to 50 in good health. Some clones in this sample may be carry-over from other donors' samples. The rearrangement joins TRBV18 to TRBJ2-7; 7 bases map to TRBD2. The CDR3 spells CASSSPAGDSYEQYF. CDR3 nucleotide sequence: TGTGCCAGCTCATCACCGGCGGGAGATTCCTACGAGCAGTACTTC.